Detailed here is one T cell receptor beta chain. These data are taken from a study of shared T cell receptors in the human thymus. The repertoire was sequenced with immunoSEQ multiplex PCR; TCRdb's copy has only in-frame clones and lacks some. The table includes roughly 500,000 clones, about four fifths detected once. Germline V gene data show CDR1 as GTSNPN and CDR2 as SVGIG (reference sequence). The CDR3 covers 19 residues. With V trimmed by 1 base and J by 1 base, 14 bases remained unmatched. The data also belong to a second study, concerning human thymus T cells. From that second work: Each of the donors was a healthy Finnish infant who was undergoing open corrective cardiac surgery for congenital heart defects. During corrective heart surgery, resections were taken, and the thymus tissue came from them. Gene usage for V and J segments appeared biased in thymic and blood repertoires. Thymic repertoires from unrelated individuals overlapped highly, related research reported.

The receptor's source is a boy in the first two years of life with a congenital heart defect. The chain joins TRBV30 to TRBJ1-5, with 9 bases fitting TRBD1. Sequencing was done on a sample of thymocytes. The CDR3 region is CAWSEQGASFLRSNQPQHF. CDR3 nucleotide sequence: TGTGCCTGGAGTGAACAGGGGGCGTCTTTTCTTCGAAGCAATCAGCCCCAGCATTTT. The complete variable domain, with remaining parts taken from reference TRBV30 and TRBJ1-5, reads SQTIHQWPATLVQPVGSPLSLECTVEGTSNPNLYWYRQAAGRGLQLLFYSVGIGQISSEVPQNLSASRPQDRQFILSSKKLLLSDSGFYLCAWSEQGASFLRSNQPQHFGDGTRLSIL.